These 13 T cell receptor beta chains were sequenced from one sample in a study of blood T cell repertoires in COVID-19. Libraries were prepared by immunoSEQ multiplex PCR; TCRdb keeps only in-frame clonotypes and omits some of them. The sample consists of about 440,000 clones, about nine tenths of them appearing once. Sequencing used peripheral blood. Every receptor here comes from a woman aged 50 to 60 with COVID-19, enrolled during active disease.

This rearrangement joins TRBV6-5 to TRBJ1-3; TRBD1 matches at 9 bases. This CDR3 comprises 14 residues. After removal of 6 bases from V and 7 bases from J, the junction contained 7 bases not matched to a gene. Germline V gene data show CDR1 as MNHEY and CDR2 as SVGAGI. The CDR3 protein is CASSAPDRGNTIYF. The DNA of the CDR3 is TGTGCCAGCAGCGCCCCTGACAGGGGGAACACCATATATTTT.

This chain links TRBV2 with TRBJ2-2; 10 bases are a match to TRBD1. Germline assignment: CDR1 SNHLY and CDR2 FYNNEI. V lost 5 bases, J lost 7 bases, and 10 bases stayed unmatched. The CDR3 covers 16 residues. CDR3 nucleotides: TGTGCCAGCAGTAGAGACAGGGGGCAATTCATCGGGGAGCTGTTTTTT. This sequence encodes CASSRDRGQFIGELFF.

This chain links TRBV15 with TRBJ2-1, with TRBD1 identical over 9 bases. From germline, CDR1 is LNHNV and CDR2 YYDKDF (reference sequence). With V trimmed by 4 bases and J by 5 bases, 6 bases remained unmatched. The CDR3 is 15 amino acids. This CDR3 reads CATSTRQGGHNEQFF. CDR3 in DNA: TGTGCCACCAGCACCAGACAGGGGGGGCACAATGAGCAGTTCTTC.

This rearrangement joins TRBV19 to TRBJ1-1; perhaps TRBD1 as D (6 bases). This CDR3 is built from 15 residues. The germline gives CDR1 LNHDA, CDR2 SQIVND (reference sequence). Trimming cost V 1 base and J 6 bases, with 15 bases left between them. CDR3 sequence reads: CASSIAAGALAEAFF. CDR3 nucleotide sequence: TGTGCCAGTAGTATAGCAGCAGGGGCCCTCGCTGAAGCTTTCTTT.

The gene calls are TRBV13 and TRBJ2-3, with TRBD1 identical over 7 bases. Trimming removed 2 bases from V and 8 bases from J; junction bases left unmatched: 13. The CDR3 contains 16 residues. Germline-derived CDR1 and CDR2 are PRHDT and FYEKMQ (reference sequence). The CDR3, as DNA: TGTGCCAGCAGCTTATCGTCGGGGACAGACAGAGTTACGCAGTATTTT. Protein: CASSLSSGTDRVTQYF. The complete variable domain, with remaining parts taken from reference TRBV13 and TRBJ2-3, reads AAGVIQSPRHLIKEKRETATLKCYPIPRHDTVYWYQQGPGQDPQFLISFYEKMQSDKGSIPDRFSAQQFSDYHSELNMSSLELGDSALYFCASSLSSGTDRVTQYFGPGTRLTVL.

The chain couples TRBV30 to TRBJ2-3; TRBD2 matches 11 bases. Unmatched junction bases numbered 5, after V lost 4 bases and J lost 8 bases. The CDR3 length is 13 residues. The germline V gene has CDR1 GTSNPN and CDR2 SVGIG (reference sequence). Here the CDR3 DNA reads TGTGCCTGGAACCCAGGGACTAGCGGTACGCAGTATTTT. Translation gives CAWNPGTSGTQYF.

The chain recombines TRBV28 with TRBJ1-5; D might be TRBD1 (5 bases). V was shortened by 5 bases and J by 7 bases, with 21 bases between the two germline ends. This CDR3 comprises 16 residues. Per the germline V gene, CDR1 is MDHEN and CDR2 is SYDVKM. CDR3 amino acids: CASSPRTSPGVQPQHF. The CDR3 DNA follows: TGTGCCAGCAGTCCGCGGACATCCCCTGGGGTACAGCCCCAGCATTTT.

This clone was counted a single time. The DNA for the CDR3 is TGTGCCAGCAGCCAAGGCGCACCCTATGGCTACACCTTC. The encoded protein is CASSQGAPYGYTF. The chain employs TRBV14 and TRBJ1-2; D is ambiguous. The V end was cut by 1 base, the J end by 4 bases, with 7 bases between. Per germline, CDR1 SGHDN and CDR2 FVKESK. The CDR3 consists of 13 residues.

The chain recombines TRBV9 with TRBJ2-1; the match to TRBD1 covers 10 bases. CDR3 length: 14 residues. V lost 7 bases and J lost 7; bases outside the gene matches: 8. Germline V gives CDR1 SGDLS, CDR2 YYNGEE. The CDR3 DNA reads TGTGCCAGCGGGGGACCGGGACAGGGGAATGAGCAGTTCTTC. Its translation: CASGGPGQGNEQFF.

The chain employs TRBV27 and TRBJ2-3; 11 nucleotides match TRBD1. Trimming removed 4 bases from V and 4 bases from J; junction bases left unmatched: 1. The length of the CDR3 is 14 residues. Per the germline V gene, CDR1 is MNHEY and CDR2 is SMNVEV (reference sequence). The CDR3 DNA reads TGTGCCAGCAGTTCGGGACAGGGGGCAGATACGCAGTATTTT. Translation: CASSSGQGADTQYF.

The chain combines TRBV5-1 with TRBJ2-7, with TRBD1 matching over 7 bases. The CDR3 covers 18 residues. CDR1 and CDR2 from the germline V gene are SGHRS and YFSETQ. V lost 0 bases and J lost 0; bases outside the gene matches: 12. As DNA, the CDR3 is TGCGCCAGCAGCTTGGCGCACAGGGGCGCTAAATCCTCCTACGAGCAGTACTTC. The encoded protein is CASSLAHRGAKSSYEQYF. Full variable domain (missing parts from reference TRBV5-1 and TRBJ2-7): KAGVTQTPRYLIKTRGQQVTLSCSPISGHRSVSWYQQTPGQGLQFLFEYFSETQRNKGNFPGRFSGRQFSNSRSEMNVSTLELGDSALYLCASSLAHRGAKSSYEQYFGPGTRLTVT.

The chain combines TRBV19 with TRBJ1-1, with D hard to call. Germline-derived CDR1 and CDR2 are LNHDA and SQIVND (reference sequence). V was pared by 1 base and J by 1 base, with 10 bases between. The CDR3 has 15 residues. The CDR3: CASSIGIQWNTEAFF. The CDR3 bases are TGTGCCAGTAGTATAGGAATACAGTGGAACACTGAAGCTTTCTTT.

The chain couples TRBV10-1 to TRBJ1-6; TRBD1 aligns across 8 bases. The CDR3 loop spans 15 amino acids. Looked up from germline, CDR1 is WNHNN and CDR2 is SYGVQD (reference sequence). Germline trimming cut 2 bases from V and 10 bases from J; bases unmatched to any gene: 7. The DNA of the CDR3 is TGCGCCAGCAGTGAGGAGGACAGGGTACGGTCACCCCTCCACTTT. As protein: CASSEEDRVRSPLHF.